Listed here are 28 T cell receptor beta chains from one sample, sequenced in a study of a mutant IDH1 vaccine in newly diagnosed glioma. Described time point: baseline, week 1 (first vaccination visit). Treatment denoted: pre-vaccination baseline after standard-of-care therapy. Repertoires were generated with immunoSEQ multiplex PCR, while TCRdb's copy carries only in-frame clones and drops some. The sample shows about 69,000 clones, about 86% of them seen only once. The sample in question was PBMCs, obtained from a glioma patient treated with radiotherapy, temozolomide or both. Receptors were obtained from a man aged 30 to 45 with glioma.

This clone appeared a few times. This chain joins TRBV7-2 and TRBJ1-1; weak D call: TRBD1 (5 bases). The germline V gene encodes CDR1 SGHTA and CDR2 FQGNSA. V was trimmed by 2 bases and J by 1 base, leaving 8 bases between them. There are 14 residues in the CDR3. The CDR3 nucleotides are TGTGCCAGCAGCTTACAGGGAGGGAACACTGAAGCTTTCTTT. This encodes CASSLQGGNTEAFF.

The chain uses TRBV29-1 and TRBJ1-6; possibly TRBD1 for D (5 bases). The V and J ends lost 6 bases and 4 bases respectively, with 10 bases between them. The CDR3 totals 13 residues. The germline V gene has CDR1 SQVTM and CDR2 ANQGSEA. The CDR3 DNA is TGCAGCGTACAACAGGATTATAATTCACCCCTCCACTTT. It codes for CSVQQDYNSPLHF.

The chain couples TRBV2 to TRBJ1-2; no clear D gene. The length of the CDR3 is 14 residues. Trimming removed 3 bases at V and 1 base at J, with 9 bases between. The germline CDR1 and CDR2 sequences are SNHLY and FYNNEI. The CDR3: CASSDIRVNYGYTF. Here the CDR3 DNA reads TGTGCCAGCAGTGACATACGGGTTAACTATGGCTACACCTTC.

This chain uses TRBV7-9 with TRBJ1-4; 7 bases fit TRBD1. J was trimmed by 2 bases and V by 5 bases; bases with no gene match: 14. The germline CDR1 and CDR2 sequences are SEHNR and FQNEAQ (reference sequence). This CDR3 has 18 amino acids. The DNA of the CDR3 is TGTGCCAGCAGCCCACGGACAGGAGGCGTTAAGACTAATGAAAAACTGTTTTTT. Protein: CASSPRTGGVKTNEKLFF.

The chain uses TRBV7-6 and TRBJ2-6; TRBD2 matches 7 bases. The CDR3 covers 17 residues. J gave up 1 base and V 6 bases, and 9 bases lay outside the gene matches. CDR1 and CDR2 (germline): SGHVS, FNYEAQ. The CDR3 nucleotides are TGTGCCAGCAGTTCCGGGACTACCCCGTCTGGGGCCAACGTCCTGACTTTC. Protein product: CASSSGTTPSGANVLTF.

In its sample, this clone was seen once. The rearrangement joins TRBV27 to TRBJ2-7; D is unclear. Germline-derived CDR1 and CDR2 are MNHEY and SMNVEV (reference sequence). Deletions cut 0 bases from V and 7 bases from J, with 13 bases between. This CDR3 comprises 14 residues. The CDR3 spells CASSLSRLDGEQYF. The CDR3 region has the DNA TGTGCCAGCAGTTTATCTAGGTTGGATGGGGAGCAGTACTTC.

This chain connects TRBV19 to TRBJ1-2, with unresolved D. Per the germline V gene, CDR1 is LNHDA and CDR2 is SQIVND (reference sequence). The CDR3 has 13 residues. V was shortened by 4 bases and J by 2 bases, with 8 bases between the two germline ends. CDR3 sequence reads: CASSRADNYGYTF. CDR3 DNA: TGTGCCAGTAGTAGGGCAGACAACTATGGCTACACCTTC.

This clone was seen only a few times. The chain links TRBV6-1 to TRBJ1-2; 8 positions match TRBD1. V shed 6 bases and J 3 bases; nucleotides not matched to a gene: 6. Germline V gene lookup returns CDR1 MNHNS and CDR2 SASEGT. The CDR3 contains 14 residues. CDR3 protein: CASRGQGVDYGYTF. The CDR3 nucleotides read TGTGCCAGCAGAGGACAGGGCGTAGACTATGGCTACACCTTC.

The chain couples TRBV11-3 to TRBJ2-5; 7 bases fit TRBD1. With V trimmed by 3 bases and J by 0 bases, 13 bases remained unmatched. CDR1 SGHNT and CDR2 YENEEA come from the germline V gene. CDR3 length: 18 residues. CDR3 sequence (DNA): TGTGCCAGCAGCTTGGGGGACAGACTTAACTCGTACCAAGAGACCCAGTACTTC. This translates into CASSLGDRLNSYQETQYF. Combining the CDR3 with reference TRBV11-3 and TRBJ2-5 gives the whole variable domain EAGVVQSPRYKIIEKKQPVAFWCNPISGHNTLYWYLQNLGQGPELLIRYENEEAVDDSQLPKDRFSAERLKGVDSTLKIQPAELGDSAVYLCASSLGDRLNSYQETQYFGPGTRLLVL.

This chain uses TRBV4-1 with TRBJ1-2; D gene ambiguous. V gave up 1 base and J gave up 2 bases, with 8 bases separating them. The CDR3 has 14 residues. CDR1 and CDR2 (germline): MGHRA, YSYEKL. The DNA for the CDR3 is TGCGCCAGCAGCCAAGTCGGGGAAAACTATGGCTACACCTTC. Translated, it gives CASSQVGENYGYTF.

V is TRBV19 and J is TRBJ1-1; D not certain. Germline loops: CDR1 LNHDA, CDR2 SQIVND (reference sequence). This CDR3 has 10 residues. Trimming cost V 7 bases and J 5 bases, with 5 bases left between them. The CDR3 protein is CASKLTEAFF. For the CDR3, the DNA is TGTGCCAGTAAACTAACTGAAGCTTTCTTT. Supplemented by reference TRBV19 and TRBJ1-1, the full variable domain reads DGGITQSPKYLFRKEGQNVTLSCEQNLNHDAMYWYRQDPGQGLRLIYYSQIVNDFQKGDIAEGYSVSREKKESFPLTVTSAQKNPTAFYLCASKLTEAFFGQGTRLTVV.

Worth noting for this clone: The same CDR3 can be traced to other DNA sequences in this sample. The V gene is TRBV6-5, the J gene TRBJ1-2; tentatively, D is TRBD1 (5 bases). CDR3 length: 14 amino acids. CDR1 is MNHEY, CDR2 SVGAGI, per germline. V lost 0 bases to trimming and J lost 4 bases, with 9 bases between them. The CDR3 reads CASSYSHRSYGYTF. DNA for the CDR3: TGTGCCAGCAGTTACTCGCACAGGAGCTATGGCTACACCTTC.

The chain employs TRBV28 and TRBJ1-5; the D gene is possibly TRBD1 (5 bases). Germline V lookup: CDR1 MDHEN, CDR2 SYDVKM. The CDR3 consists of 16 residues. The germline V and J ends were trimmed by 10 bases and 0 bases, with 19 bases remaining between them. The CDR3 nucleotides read TGTGCCATCGAGGACTGGACAATGGATAGCAATCAGCCCCAGCATTTT. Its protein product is CAIEDWTMDSNQPQHF.

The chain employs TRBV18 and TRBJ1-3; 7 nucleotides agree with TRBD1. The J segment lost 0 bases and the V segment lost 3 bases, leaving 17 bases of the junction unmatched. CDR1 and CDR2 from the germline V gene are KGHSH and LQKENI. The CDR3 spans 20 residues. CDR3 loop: CASSPRDRRPYTVSGNTIYF. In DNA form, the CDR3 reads TGTGCCAGCTCACCCCGGGACAGACGCCCCTATACCGTCTCTGGAAACACCATATATTTT.

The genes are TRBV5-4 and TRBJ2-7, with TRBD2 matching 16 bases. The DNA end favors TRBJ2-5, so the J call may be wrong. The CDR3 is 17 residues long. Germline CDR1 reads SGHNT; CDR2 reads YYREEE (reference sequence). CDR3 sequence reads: CASTLGTSGGAGETQYF. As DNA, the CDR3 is TGTGCCAGCACCTTAGGGACTAGCGGGGGGGCCGGGGAGACCCAGTACTTC.

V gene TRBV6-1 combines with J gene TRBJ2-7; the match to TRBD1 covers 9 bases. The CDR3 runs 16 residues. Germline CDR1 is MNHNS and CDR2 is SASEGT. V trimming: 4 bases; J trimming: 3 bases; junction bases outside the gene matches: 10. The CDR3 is CASSGPPGQGSYEQYF. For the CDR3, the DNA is TGTGCCAGCAGTGGCCCCCCGGGACAGGGAAGCTACGAGCAGTACTTC.

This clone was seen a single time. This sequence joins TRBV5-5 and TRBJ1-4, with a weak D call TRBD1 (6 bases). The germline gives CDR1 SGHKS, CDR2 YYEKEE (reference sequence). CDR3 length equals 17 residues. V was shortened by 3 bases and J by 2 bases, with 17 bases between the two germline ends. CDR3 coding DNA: TGTGCCAGCAGCTCGAGGGCTACAGGGTTCACTAATGAAAAACTGTTTTTT. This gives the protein CASSSRATGFTNEKLFF.

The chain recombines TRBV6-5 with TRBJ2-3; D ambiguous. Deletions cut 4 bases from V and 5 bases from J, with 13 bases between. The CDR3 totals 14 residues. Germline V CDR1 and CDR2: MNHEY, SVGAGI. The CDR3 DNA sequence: TGTGCCAGCAGTTCAATCACCGAAGGAGATACGCAGTATTTT. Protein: CASSSITEGDTQYF.

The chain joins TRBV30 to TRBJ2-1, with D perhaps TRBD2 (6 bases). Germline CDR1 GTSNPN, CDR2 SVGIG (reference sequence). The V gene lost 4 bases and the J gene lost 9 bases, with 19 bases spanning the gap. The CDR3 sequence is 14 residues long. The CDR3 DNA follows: TGTGCCTGGACCCCGATGGGGCGGGGCGGTGAGCAGTTCTTC. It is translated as CAWTPMGRGGEQFF. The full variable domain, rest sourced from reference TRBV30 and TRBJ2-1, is SQTIHQWPATLVQPVGSPLSLECTVEGTSNPNLYWYRQAAGRGLQLLFYSVGIGQISSEVPQNLSASRPQDRQFILSSKKLLLSDSGFYLCAWTPMGRGGEQFFGPGTRLTVL.

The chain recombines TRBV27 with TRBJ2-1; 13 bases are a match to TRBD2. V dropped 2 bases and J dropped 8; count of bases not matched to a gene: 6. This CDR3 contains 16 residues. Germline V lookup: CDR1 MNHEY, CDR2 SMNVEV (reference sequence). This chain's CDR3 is CASSLTSGGAAHEQFF. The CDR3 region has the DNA TGTGCCAGCAGTTTAACTAGCGGGGGGGCGGCCCATGAGCAGTTCTTC.

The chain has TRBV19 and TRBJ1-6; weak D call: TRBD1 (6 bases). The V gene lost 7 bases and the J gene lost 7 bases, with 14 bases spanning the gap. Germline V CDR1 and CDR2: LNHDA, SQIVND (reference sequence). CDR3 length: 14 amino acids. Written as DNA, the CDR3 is TGTGCCAGTACCACCACAGGGAGGAATTCACCCCTCCACTTT. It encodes CASTTTGRNSPLHF.

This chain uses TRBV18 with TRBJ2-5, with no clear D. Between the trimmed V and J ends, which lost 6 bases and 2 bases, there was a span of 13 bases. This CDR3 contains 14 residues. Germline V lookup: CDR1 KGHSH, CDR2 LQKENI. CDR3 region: CASSPTLYQETQYF. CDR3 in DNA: TGTGCCAGCTCGCCCACATTATATCAAGAGACCCAGTACTTC.

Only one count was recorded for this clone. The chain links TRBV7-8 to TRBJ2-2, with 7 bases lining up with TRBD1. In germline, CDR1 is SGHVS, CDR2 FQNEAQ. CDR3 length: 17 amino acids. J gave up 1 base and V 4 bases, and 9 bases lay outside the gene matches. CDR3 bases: TGTGCCAGCAGCTGGATACAGGGGTTAGGGAACACCGGGGAGCTGTTTTTT. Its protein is CASSWIQGLGNTGELFF.

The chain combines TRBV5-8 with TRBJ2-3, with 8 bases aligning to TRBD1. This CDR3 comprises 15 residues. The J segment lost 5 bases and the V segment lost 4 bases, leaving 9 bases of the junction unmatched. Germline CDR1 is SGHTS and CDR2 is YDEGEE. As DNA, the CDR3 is TGTGCCAGCAGCCTCGGGGACAGGACAAAAGATACGCAGTATTTT. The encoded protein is CASSLGDRTKDTQYF.

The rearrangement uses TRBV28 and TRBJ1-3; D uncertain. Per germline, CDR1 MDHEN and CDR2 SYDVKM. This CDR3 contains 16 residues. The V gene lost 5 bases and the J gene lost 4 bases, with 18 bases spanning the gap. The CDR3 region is CASSLSLRAGGNTIYF. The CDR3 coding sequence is TGTGCCAGCAGTCTCTCTCTGAGGGCAGGCGGAAACACCATATATTTT.

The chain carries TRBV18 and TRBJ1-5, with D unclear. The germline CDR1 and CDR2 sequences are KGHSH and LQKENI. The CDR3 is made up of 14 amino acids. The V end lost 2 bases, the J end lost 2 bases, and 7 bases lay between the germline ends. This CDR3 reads CASSPMGRNQPQHF. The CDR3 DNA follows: TGTGCCAGCTCACCAATGGGCCGCAATCAGCCCCAGCATTTT. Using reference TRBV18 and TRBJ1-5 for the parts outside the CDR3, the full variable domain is NAGVMQNPRHLVRRRGQEARLRCSPMKGHSHVYWYRQLPEEGLKFMVYLQKENIIDESGMPKERFSAEFPKEGPSILRIQQVVRGDSAAYFCASSPMGRNQPQHFGDGTRLSIL.

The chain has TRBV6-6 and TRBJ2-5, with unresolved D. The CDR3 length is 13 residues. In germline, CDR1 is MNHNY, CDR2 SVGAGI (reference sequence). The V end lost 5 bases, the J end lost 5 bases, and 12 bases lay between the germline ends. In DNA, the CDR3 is TGTGCCAGCAGTAACATCGGTCTGGAGACCCAGTACTTC. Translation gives CASSNIGLETQYF.

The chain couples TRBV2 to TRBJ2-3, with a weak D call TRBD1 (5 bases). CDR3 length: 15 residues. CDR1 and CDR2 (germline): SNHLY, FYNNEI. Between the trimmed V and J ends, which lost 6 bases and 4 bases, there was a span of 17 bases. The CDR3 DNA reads TGTGCCAGCAGCAAAGACAGATTGAACTCAGATACGCAGTATTTT. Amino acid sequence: CASSKDRLNSDTQYF.